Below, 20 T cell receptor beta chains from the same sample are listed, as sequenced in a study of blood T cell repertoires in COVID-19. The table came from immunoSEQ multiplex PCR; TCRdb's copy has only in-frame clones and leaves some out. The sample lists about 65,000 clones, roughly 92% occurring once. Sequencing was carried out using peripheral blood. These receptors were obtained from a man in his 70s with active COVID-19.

The CDR3 protein is CASSRNGGVETEAFF. CDR3 nucleotides: TGTGCCAGCAGCCGGAACGGGGGAGTAGAAACTGAAGCTTTCTTT. The genes are TRBV3-1 (or the pseudogene TRBV3-2) and TRBJ1-1, with D possibly TRBD1 on 5 matching bases. CDR1 and CDR2 (germline): LGHDT, YNNKEL (reference sequence). This CDR3 has 15 residues. V was clipped by 4 bases and J by 5 bases, with 17 bases between them.

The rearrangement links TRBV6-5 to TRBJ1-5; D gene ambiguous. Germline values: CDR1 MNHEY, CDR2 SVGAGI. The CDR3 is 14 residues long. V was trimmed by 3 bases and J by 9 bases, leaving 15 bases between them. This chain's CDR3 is CASSYSETGLPQHF. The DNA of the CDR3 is TGTGCCAGCAGTTATTCCGAGACGGGTCTGCCCCAGCATTTT.

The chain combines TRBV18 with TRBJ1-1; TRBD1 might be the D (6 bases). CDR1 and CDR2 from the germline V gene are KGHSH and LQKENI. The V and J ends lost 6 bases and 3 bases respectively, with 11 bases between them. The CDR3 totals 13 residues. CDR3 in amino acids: CASSIQGHTEAFF. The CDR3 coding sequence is TGTGCCAGCTCGATACAGGGACACACTGAAGCTTTCTTT.

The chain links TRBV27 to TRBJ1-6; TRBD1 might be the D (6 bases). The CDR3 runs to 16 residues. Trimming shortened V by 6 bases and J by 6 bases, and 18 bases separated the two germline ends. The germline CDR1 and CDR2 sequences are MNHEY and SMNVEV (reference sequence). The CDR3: CASSSLGGGLNSPLHF. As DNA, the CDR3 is TGTGCCAGCAGCTCCCTAGGGGGGGGCCTTAATTCACCCCTCCACTTT.

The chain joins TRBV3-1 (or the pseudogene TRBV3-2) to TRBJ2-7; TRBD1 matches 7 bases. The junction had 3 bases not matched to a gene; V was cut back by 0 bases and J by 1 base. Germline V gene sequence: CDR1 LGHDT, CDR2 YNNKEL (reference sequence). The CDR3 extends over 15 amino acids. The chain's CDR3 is CASSQDPGGSYEQYF. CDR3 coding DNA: TGTGCCAGCAGCCAAGATCCAGGGGGATCCTACGAGCAGTACTTC.

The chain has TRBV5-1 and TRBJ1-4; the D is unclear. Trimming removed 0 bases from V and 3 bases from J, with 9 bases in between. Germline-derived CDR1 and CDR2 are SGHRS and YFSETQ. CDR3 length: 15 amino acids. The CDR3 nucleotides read TGCGCCAGCAGCTTGGGGAGGGTGGCTAATGAAAAACTGTTTTTT. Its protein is CASSLGRVANEKLFF.

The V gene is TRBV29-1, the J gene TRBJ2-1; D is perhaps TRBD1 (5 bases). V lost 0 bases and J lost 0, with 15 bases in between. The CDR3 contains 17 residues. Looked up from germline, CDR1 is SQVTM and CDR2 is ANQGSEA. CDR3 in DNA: TGCAGCGTTGAAGATCGAAGGGGTCCGAGCTCCTACAATGAGCAGTTCTTC. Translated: CSVEDRRGPSSYNEQFF.

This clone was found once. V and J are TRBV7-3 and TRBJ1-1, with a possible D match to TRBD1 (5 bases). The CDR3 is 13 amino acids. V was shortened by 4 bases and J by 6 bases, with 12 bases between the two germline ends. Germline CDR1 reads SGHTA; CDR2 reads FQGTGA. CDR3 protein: CASSSRGFAEAFF. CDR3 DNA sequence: TGTGCCAGCAGCTCCCGGGGGTTCGCTGAAGCTTTCTTT.

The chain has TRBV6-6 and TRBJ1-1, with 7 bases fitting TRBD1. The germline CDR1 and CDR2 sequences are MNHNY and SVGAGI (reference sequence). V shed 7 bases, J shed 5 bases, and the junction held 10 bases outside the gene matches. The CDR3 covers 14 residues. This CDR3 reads CASTHGGGGTEAFF. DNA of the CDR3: TGTGCCAGCACCCACGGAGGGGGCGGGACTGAAGCTTTCTTT.

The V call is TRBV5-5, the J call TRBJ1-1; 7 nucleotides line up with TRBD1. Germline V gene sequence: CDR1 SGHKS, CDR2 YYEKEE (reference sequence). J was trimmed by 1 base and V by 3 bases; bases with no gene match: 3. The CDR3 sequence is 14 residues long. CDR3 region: CASSSQGTNTEAFF. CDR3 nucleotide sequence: TGTGCCAGCAGCTCACAGGGGACGAACACTGAAGCTTTCTTT.

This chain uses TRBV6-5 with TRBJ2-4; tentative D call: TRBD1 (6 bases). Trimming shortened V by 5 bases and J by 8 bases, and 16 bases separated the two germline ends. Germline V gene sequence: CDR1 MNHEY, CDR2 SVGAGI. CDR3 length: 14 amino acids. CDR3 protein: CASSRLRQDDIQYF. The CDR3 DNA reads TGTGCCAGCAGTCGTCTCCGACAGGACGACATTCAGTACTTC.

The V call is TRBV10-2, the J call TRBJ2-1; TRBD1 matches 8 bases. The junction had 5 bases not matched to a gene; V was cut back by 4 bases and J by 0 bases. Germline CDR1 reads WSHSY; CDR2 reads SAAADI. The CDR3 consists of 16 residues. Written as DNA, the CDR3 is TGCGCCAGCAGTGTAGGGGACAGGAGCTCCTACAATGAGCAGTTCTTC. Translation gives CASSVGDRSSYNEQFF.

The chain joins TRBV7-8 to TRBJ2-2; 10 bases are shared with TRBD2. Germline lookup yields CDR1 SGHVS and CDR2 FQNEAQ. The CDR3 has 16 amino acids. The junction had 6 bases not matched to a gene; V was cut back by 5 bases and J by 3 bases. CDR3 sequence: CASSRAGGPYTGELFF. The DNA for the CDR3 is TGTGCCAGCAGCCGAGCGGGGGGGCCTTACACCGGGGAGCTGTTTTTT. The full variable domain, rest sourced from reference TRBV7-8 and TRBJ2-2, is GAGVSQSPRYKVAKRGQDVALRCDPISGHVSLFWYQQALGQGPEFLTYFQNEAQLDKSGLPSDRFFAERPEGSVSTLKIQRTQQEDSAVYLCASSRAGGPYTGELFFGEGSRLTVL.

In DNA form, the CDR3 reads TGTGCCAGCTCACCACCGGGGGACAGGGGGGCCGACTCTGGGGCCAACGTCCTGACTTTC. The encoded protein is CASSPPGDRGADSGANVLTF. The gene calls are TRBV18 and TRBJ2-6; the match to TRBD1 covers 11 bases. Germline CDR1 and CDR2: KGHSH and LQKENI. V shed 0 bases and J 0 bases; nucleotides not matched to a gene: 7. The CDR3 sequence is 20 residues long.

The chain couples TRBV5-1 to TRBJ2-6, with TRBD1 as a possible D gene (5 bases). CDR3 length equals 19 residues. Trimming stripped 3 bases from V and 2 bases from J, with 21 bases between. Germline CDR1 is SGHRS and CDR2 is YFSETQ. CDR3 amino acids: CASSYSRPGSATGANVLTF. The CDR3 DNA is TGCGCCAGCAGCTACAGTCGGCCAGGGTCGGCAACTGGGGCCAACGTCCTGACTTTC.

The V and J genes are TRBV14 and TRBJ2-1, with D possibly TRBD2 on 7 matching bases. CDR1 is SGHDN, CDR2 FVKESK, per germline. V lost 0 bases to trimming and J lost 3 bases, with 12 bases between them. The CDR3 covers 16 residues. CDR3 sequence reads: CASSQDAGANYNEQFF. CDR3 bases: TGTGCCAGCAGCCAAGATGCGGGGGCGAACTACAATGAGCAGTTCTTC.

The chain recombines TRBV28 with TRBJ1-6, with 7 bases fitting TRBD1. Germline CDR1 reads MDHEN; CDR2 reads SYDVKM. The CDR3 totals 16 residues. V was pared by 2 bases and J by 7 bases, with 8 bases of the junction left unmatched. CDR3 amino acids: CASSLRGLRHNSPLHF. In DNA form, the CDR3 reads TGTGCCAGCAGTTTAAGGGGGCTCCGTCACAATTCACCCCTCCACTTT.

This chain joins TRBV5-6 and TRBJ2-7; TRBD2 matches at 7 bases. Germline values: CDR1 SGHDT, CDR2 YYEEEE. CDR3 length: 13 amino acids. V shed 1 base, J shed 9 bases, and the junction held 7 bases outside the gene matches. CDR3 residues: CASSLTGGMGQYV. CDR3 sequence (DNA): TGTGCCAGCAGCTTGACGGGGGGAATGGGGCAGTACGTC.

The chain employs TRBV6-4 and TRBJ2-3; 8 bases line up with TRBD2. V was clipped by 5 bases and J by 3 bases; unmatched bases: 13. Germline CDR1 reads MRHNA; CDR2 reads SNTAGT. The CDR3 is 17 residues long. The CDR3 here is CASSISPLGGGTDTQYF. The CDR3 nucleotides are TGTGCCAGCAGTATATCTCCTCTGGGCGGGGGGACAGATACGCAGTATTTT.

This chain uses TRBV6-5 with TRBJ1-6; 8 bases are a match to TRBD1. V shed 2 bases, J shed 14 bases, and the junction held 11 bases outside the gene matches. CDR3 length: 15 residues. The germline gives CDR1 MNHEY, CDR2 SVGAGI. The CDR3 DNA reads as TGTGCCAGCAGTTACGGACAGGGTACCCGTGTAACCCTCCACTTT. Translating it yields CASSYGQGTRVTLHF.